These T cell receptor beta chains were read from a single sample in a study of beta chain features in type 1 diabetes. Assay used: immunoSEQ multiplex PCR; TCRdb lists only in-frame clones, some missing. The sample holds under 300,000 clones, 27% seen once. The source material was central memory CD4+ T cells from blood. The source of these receptors is a man aged 30 to 39 in good health. Each CDR3 is given with its conserved first and last residue. The D gene is left open where the match is weak. Not all rows give a size; the values are once, few, many and, for expanded clones, a class.

j_gene | d_gene | v_gene | abundance | CDR3aa | CDR3nt
TRBJ2-3 | TRBD1 | TRBV18 | NA | CASSLDRADTQYF | TGTGCCAGCTCACTGGACAGGGCAGATACGCAGTATTTT
TRBJ1-2 | NA | TRBV30 | NA | CAWSNRVPDGYTF | TGTGCCTGGAGTAACAGGGTTCCGGATGGCTACACCTTC
TRBJ2-1 | NA | TRBV12-2 | NA | CASRLAGSGRKDNEQFF | TGTGCAAGTCGCTTAGCAGGTAGCGGGAGGAAGGACAATGAGCAGTTCTTC
TRBJ2-7 | NA | TRBV4-1 | NA | CASSQASTAYEQYF | TGCGCCAGCAGCCAAGCTAGTACCGCCTACGAGCAGTACTTC
TRBJ2-5 | TRBD1 | TRBV14 | many | CASSQGRTGVGETQYF | TGTGCCAGCAGCCAAGGAAGGACAGGGGTGGGAGAGACCCAGTACTTC
TRBJ1-1 | NA | TRBV29-1 | NA | CSVEDYAEAFF | TGCAGCGTTGAAGATTATGCTGAAGCTTTCTTT
TRBJ2-2 | TRBD2 | TRBV29-1 | NA | CSVLGLAGDRTGELFF | TGCAGCGTTTTGGGACTAGCGGGGGATCGTACCGGGGAGCTGTTTTTT
TRBJ2-3 | TRBD2 | TRBV7-2 | many | CASILSYGRDTQYF | TGTGCCAGCATCCTGTCCTACGGGAGGGATACGCAGTATTTT
TRBJ2-3 | TRBD1 | TRBV5-4 | NA | CASSHKDRGADTQYF | TGTGCCAGCAGCCACAAGGACAGGGGCGCAGATACGCAGTATTTT
TRBJ2-1 | TRBD2 | TRBV9 | NA | CASSVVGGEGGEQFF | TGTGCCAGCAGCGTAGTCGGAGGGGAGGGTGGTGAGCAGTTCTTC
TRBJ2-5 | NA | TRBV9 | NA | CASSVAGGALPETQYF | TGTGCCAGCAGCGTAGCTGGGGGGGCTTTACCGGAGACCCAGTACTTC
TRBJ2-3 | NA | TRBV14 | few | CASSQDRRTLATQYF | TGTGCCAGCAGCCAAGATCGGAGGACACTCGCCACGCAGTATTTT
TRBJ2-1 | NA | TRBV11-3 | NA | CASSSGSDSYNEQFF | TGTGCCAGCAGCTCAGGGTCAGACTCCTACAATGAGCAGTTCTTC
TRBJ2-7 | TRBD2 | TRBV9 | few | CASSVEAGLASEQYF | TGTGCCAGCAGCGTAGAAGCGGGACTAGCATCCGAGCAGTACTTC
TRBJ2-7 | TRBD1 | TRBV25-1 | few | CASSGTGVQAYEQYF | TGTGCCAGCAGTGGCACAGGGGTCCAAGCCTACGAGCAGTACTTC
TRBJ2-1 | NA | TRBV9 | NA | CASSVETGPWDEQFF | TGTGCCAGCAGCGTAGAAACAGGGCCCTGGGATGAGCAGTTCTTC
TRBJ2-5 | TRBD2 | TRBV7-6 | few | CASSPLAGFQETQYF | TGTGCCAGCAGCCCTCTAGCGGGATTTCAGGAGACCCAGTACTTC
TRBJ2-3 | NA | TRBV18 | many | CASSPPTRTDTQYF | TGTGCCAGCTCACCACCTACCCGCACAGATACGCAGTATTTT
TRBJ1-4 | TRBD1 | TRBV7-2 | few | CASRRGTGGEKLFF | TGTGCCAGCAGGAGAGGGACAGGGGGAGAAAAACTGTTTTTT
TRBJ2-5 | TRBD1 | TRBV4-1 | few | CASSQTGTANQETQYF | TGCGCCAGCAGCCAAACCGGGACAGCGAACCAAGAGACCCAGTACTTC
TRBJ2-5 | TRBD1 | TRBV11-2 | few | CASSTWTGGQETQYF | TGTGCCAGCAGCACCTGGACAGGGGGCCAAGAGACCCAGTACTTC
TRBJ2-5 | NA | TRBV4-1 | NA | CASSQDLRVEAQYF | TGCGCCAGCAGCCAAGATCTAAGGGTTGAGGCCCAGTACTTC
TRBJ2-3 | NA | TRBV4-2 | few | CASSQEVGYTDTQYF | TGTGCCAGCAGCCAAGAAGTAGGATACACAGATACGCAGTATTTT
TRBJ2-1 | NA | TRBV6-6 | few | CASSQGPDNEQFF | TGTGCCAGCAGCCAAGGTCCGGACAATGAGCAGTTCTTC
TRBJ2-6 | TRBD1 | TRBV29-1 | NA | CSVEDRGSGSGANVLTF | TGCAGCGTAGAGGACAGGGGGTCTGGCTCTGGGGCCAACGTCCTGACTTTC
TRBJ1-1 | NA | TRBV30 | few | CAWGKGMNTEAFF | TGTGCCTGGGGGAAGGGAATGAACACTGAAGCTTTCTTT
TRBJ2-1 | NA | TRBV7-2 | NA | CASSPLDRFYNEQFF | TGTGCCAGCAGCCCTTTGGACAGATTCTACAATGAGCAGTTCTTC
TRBJ2-3 | TRBD2 | TRBV28 | few | CASSPSGRENTQYF | TGTGCCAGCAGTCCTAGCGGGAGGGAGAATACGCAGTATTTT